This T cell receptor beta chain was found in a study of cytomegalovirus exposure and HLA in healthy donors. Findings of the study overall: Beyond CMV serostatus, there was no information to go on about immune exposure. In a later analysis, approximately 15,000 TCR beta sequences were associated with HLA alleles at 0.05 false discovery rate. Both high specificity and high sensitivity reportedly marked the classifier's diagnosis of cytomegalovirus status.

V was pared by 1 base and J by 0 bases, with 0 bases of the junction left unmatched. The CDR3 runs 16 residues. PCR amplification relied on 60 Vbeta primers (plus 13 Jbeta primers). TCRdb keeps only in-frame clones here, not all; method: immunoSEQ multiplex PCR. This table has 200,000 or so clones, 80% to 85% appearing once. Note on this clone: Antigen: not known.

The sequenced sample consisted of PBMCs. This clonotype was obtained from a woman between 40 and 55 years old in good health and CMV-seronegative. The chain uses TRBV5-3 and TRBJ2-1; 11 positions agree with TRBD2. TRBV5-3 is an ORF, and what it does is uncertain. CDR3 sequence (DNA): TGTGCCAGAAGCTTGACTAGCGGGAGCTCCTACAATGAGCAGTTCTTC. Its protein product is CARSLTSGSSYNEQFF.